This TCR beta chain was identified during a study of vaccination effects on CD4 cells after COVID-19. Ahead of sequencing, the ViraFEST assay grew antigen-specific CD4+ T cells using viral peptide pools. Researchers isolated CD4+ T cells once approximately eleven days of culture had elapsed. Nucleocapsid antibodies stayed negative before and after vaccination, showing no earlier SARS-CoV-2 infection. Cultures of a few million PBMC per well contained 9.5 to 10 IU/ml IL-2 plus 10 ug/ml peptides. Generated by immunoSEQ multiplex PCR, the TCRdb table keeps only in-frame clones and is missing some. The top ten clones hold about 3% of a sample with approximately 44,000 clones, 77% of them seen once. Overall study results and limits: Late in the post-vaccination period, infection-induced and vaccine-induced clones underwent marked clonal contraction. Healthy vaccine recipients' vaccine-induced clones were almost all SARS-CoV-2 mono-reactive. No early post-infection timepoints were available in the study, which also included few convalescent patients.

In the case of this clone: Its antigen is not identified.

Sequences were derived from CD4+ T cells from PBMCs cultured with HCoV-NL63 spike peptides, sampled before COVID-19 vaccination. The sequence derives from a human donor who received a COVID-19 vaccine.

CDR3 DNA: TGTGCCAGCTCACCACTGGGTAGCGGGGGGTCCTACAATGAGCAGTTCTTC. As protein: CASSPLGSGGSYNEQFF. J is TRBJ2-1 and V is TRBV18, with 10 bases that match TRBD2. Looked up from germline, CDR1 is KGHSH and CDR2 is LQKENI. The CDR3 contains 17 residues. The ends lost 1 base at V and 1 base at J; junction bases unmatched: 4.